These T cell receptor beta chains were read from a single sample in a study of OX40 agonist ivuxolimab in advanced cancers. Using immunoSEQ multiplex PCR, the repertoire was profiled, and TCRdb retains in-frame clones only, with some absent. The sample has tens of thousands of clones; nearly 95% are singletons. The sample in question was CD4+ or CD8+ T cells sorted from blood, obtained in a trial of the OX40 agonist ivuxolimab. The origin of the receptors is an adult with an advanced solid tumor such as melanoma, head and neck, liver or kidney cancer. Both conserved end residues are trimmed from each CDR3.

CDR3 protein: ASSQEWGEWEYEQF
V gene: TRBV4-2
J gene: TRBJ2-1

CDR3 protein: ASSSGPDGEAF
V gene: TRBV7-9
J gene: TRBJ1-1

CDR3 protein: ASTLPWTGPYEQY
V gene: TRBV6-5
J gene: TRBJ2-7

CDR3 protein: ASNEVRNTIY
V gene: TRBV28
J gene: TRBJ1-3

CDR3 protein: ASSSGPSSYNEQF
V gene: TRBV19
J gene: TRBJ2-1

CDR3 protein: ASGEGSYYEQY
V gene: TRBV27
J gene: TRBJ2-7

CDR3 protein: ASSFREQY
V gene: TRBV11-2
J gene: TRBJ2-7

CDR3 protein: ASSIQRDGSDTQY
V gene: TRBV19
J gene: TRBJ2-3

CDR3 protein: ASSLGGRDYEQY
V gene: TRBV5-6
J gene: TRBJ2-7

CDR3 protein: ASSPGRRVEY
V gene: TRBV27
J gene: TRBJ2-7

CDR3 protein: ATRGGSQETQY
V gene: TRBV27
J gene: TRBJ2-5

CDR3 protein: ASSLPRDRGWNTEAF
V gene: TRBV28
J gene: TRBJ1-1

CDR3 protein: ASSWDSRAQY
V gene: TRBV7-6
J gene: TRBJ2-5

CDR3 protein: ASSSLPMGLAGDTDTQY
V gene: TRBV5-5
J gene: TRBJ2-3

CDR3 protein: ASSRSPAGKIYEQY
V gene: TRBV10-2
J gene: TRBJ2-7

CDR3 protein: STGPTDRDSSYEQY
V gene: TRBV29-1
J gene: TRBJ2-7

CDR3 protein: AISDQREGHLPETQY
V gene: TRBV10-3
J gene: TRBJ2-5

CDR3 protein: ASSLLRLRGTYEQY
V gene: TRBV14
J gene: TRBJ2-7

CDR3 protein: ASSPLSEIEAF
V gene: TRBV9
J gene: TRBJ1-1

CDR3 protein: ANLQGAASLAKNIQY
V gene: TRBV15
J gene: TRBJ2-4

CDR3 protein: ASSLSVSNQPQH
V gene: TRBV5-6
J gene: TRBJ1-5

CDR3 protein: ASSPPGLAGGLDTQY
V gene: TRBV7-2
J gene: TRBJ2-3

CDR3 protein: ASSPTGGWIGNQPQH
V gene: TRBV27
J gene: TRBJ1-5

CDR3 protein: ASSFPRGGSYGYT
V gene: TRBV28
J gene: TRBJ1-2

CDR3 protein: ASSPSSTGELF
V gene: TRBV9
J gene: TRBJ2-2

CDR3 protein: AISVEREDQF
V gene: TRBV10-3
J gene: TRBJ2-1

CDR3 protein: ASSLIFTGPPTFDEQY
V gene: TRBV18
J gene: TRBJ2-7

CDR3 protein: ASSRGPPFYEQY
V gene: TRBV7-9
J gene: TRBJ2-7

CDR3 protein: ASSRTGANQPQH
V gene: TRBV11-2
J gene: TRBJ1-5

CDR3 protein: ASTPLEGRQETQY
V gene: TRBV6-5
J gene: TRBJ2-5

CDR3 protein: ATSISRGQEKLF
V gene: TRBV15
J gene: TRBJ1-4

CDR3 protein: ASTDGPNQPQH
V gene: TRBV19
J gene: TRBJ1-5

CDR3 protein: ASSPPGTSASDTQY
V gene: TRBV13
J gene: TRBJ2-3

CDR3 protein: ASSVGTPGGNTIY
V gene: TRBV9
J gene: TRBJ1-3

CDR3 protein: ASSRAGGPSYEQY
V gene: TRBV5-4
J gene: TRBJ2-7

CDR3 protein: ASSLVPTGVAGGAYEQY
V gene: TRBV7-2
J gene: TRBJ2-7

CDR3 protein: ASSLAGQEKLF
V gene: TRBV11-2
J gene: TRBJ1-4

CDR3 protein: ASSVATPSGSWDEQF
V gene: TRBV5-1
J gene: TRBJ2-1

CDR3 protein: ASSQDLGSYEQY
V gene: TRBV4-3
J gene: TRBJ2-7

CDR3 protein: ASSPPGEGEAF
V gene: TRBV13
J gene: TRBJ1-1

CDR3 protein: ASSGTGQGGRYEQY
V gene: TRBV28
J gene: TRBJ2-7

CDR3 protein: ASSYSWDREGYT
V gene: TRBV28
J gene: TRBJ1-2

CDR3 protein: ASDPQWGPTPSSYNEQF
V gene: TRBV19
J gene: TRBJ2-1